The subject of this entry is one TCR beta chain. Via MiXCR, TCRdb re-called the RACE reads, giving one row per CDR3 protein. The repertoire holds 80,000 to 95,000 distinct CDR3 sequences, with approximately 11% as singletons. These data come from a study of human T cells and chemical hapten exposure. Study as a whole: Each patch test put 0.01% DPC on the upper back, and results were read at 6 days. Mostly female, the patients presented with alopecia areata, totalis or universalis.

Trimming pared 3 bases from V and 3 bases from J, leaving 9 bases between. This CDR3 has 14 residues. Time point meaning: patch test 2, 6 weeks after DPC sensitization. Treatment meaning: therapeutic diphenylcyclopropenone sensitization with weekly scalp DPC. Blood draws came first, before each patch test. Unfractionated whole blood yielded the extracted total RNA. The source of this sequence is a man aged 40-49 years with alopecia areata. Some clones in this sample may be carry-over from other donors' samples. The starting material was whole blood, obtained in connection with sensitization to the hapten diphenylcyclopropenone (DPC). This chain links TRBV12-3 or TRBV12-4 with TRBJ2-1, with no clear D. The CDR3 protein is CASSFKSFYNEQFF. Written as DNA, the CDR3 is TGTGCCAGCAGTTTTAAAAGTTTCTACAATGAGCAGTTCTTC.